These T cell receptor beta chains were read from a single sample in a study of chemoradiotherapy in HPV16-positive cancers. The method was immunoSEQ multiplex PCR; TCRdb's version includes in-frame clones alone and lacks a portion of them. The sample lists tens of thousands of clones; around 87% were seen once. The source material was blood, sampled from a patient who underwent chemoradiotherapy. These receptors all stem from a human donor with HPV-associated anogenital cancer. CDR3s include the opening cysteine and the closing phenylalanine or tryptophan. D genes are given only for firm matches. Not every row has a clone size; where given, it reads once, few, many or a size class.

j_call | clone_size | v_call | d_call | cdr3_nt | cdr3_aa
TRBJ1-1 | NA | TRBV11-2 | NA | TGTGCCAGCAGCTTAGCGCGGGGAGGCGCTGAAGCTTTCTTT | CASSLARGGAEAFF
TRBJ1-6 | NA | TRBV5-1 | NA | TGCGCCAGCAGCTTGGGTTCCGGGGCAAGTGATTCACCCCTCCACTTT | CASSLGSGASDSPLHF
TRBJ2-7 | NA | TRBV4-1 | TRBD2 | TGCGCCAGCAGCGACCTTGCGGGGGGCATCTCCTACGAGCAGTACTTC | CASSDLAGGISYEQYF
TRBJ1-5 | NA | TRBV19 | NA | TGTGCCAGCAGGGGCCCTCCTTACGACAATCAGCCCCAGCATTTT | CASRGPPYDNQPQHF
TRBJ1-4 | few | TRBV7-9 | NA | TGTGCCAGCAGCGTTACAGGGCCTTATGAAAAACTGTTTTTT | CASSVTGPYEKLFF
TRBJ2-1 | NA | TRBV7-2 | NA | TGTGCCAGCAGCGGCACAAGCTCCTACAATGAGCAGTTCTTC | CASSGTSSYNEQFF
TRBJ2-3 | NA | TRBV6-5 | NA | TGTGCCAGCAGGCCGATAGGGGATTTAGCAGATACGCAGTATTTT | CASRPIGDLADTQYF
TRBJ1-2 | few | TRBV6-5 | NA | TGTGCCAGCAGCACCGGACTTCTGCTTTCCTATGGCTACACCTTC | CASSTGLLLSYGYTF
TRBJ2-2 | once | TRBV27 | TRBD2 | TGTGCCAGCAGTAGGGGCCTAGCGGGGAACACCGGGGAGCTGTTTTTT | CASSRGLAGNTGELFF
TRBJ2-7 | NA | TRBV11-2 | NA | TGTGCCAGCAGAGATCCGGGACACTTTAGCGAGCAGTACTTC | CASRDPGHFSEQYF
TRBJ1-5 | once | TRBV19 | NA | TGTGCCAGTAGTATGCGCAGGGCCGTCGTCAATCAGCCCCAGCATTTT | CASSMRRAVVNQPQHF
TRBJ1-6 | NA | TRBV7-9 | NA | TGTGCCAGCAGTCCCCCAGGGTTTACGAATTCACCCCTCCACTTT | CASSPPGFTNSPLHF
TRBJ2-7 | NA | TRBV6-5 | NA | TGTGCCAGCAGTGGGGTGGGGCGCGAGCAGTACTTC | CASSGVGREQYF
TRBJ1-1 | NA | TRBV7-9 | NA | TGTGCCAGCAGCCTGGAGGGGGGGACTGAAGCTTTCTTT | CASSLEGGTEAFF
TRBJ2-2 | NA | TRBV19 | NA | TGTGCCAGTAGTAGTCCAGGGGAAAACACCGGGGAGCTGTTTTTT | CASSSPGENTGELFF
TRBJ1-1 | few | TRBV6-6 | NA | TGTGCCAGCAGGGCTCTGAGGGCGCAGGCCGGGGCTTTCTTT | CASRALRAQAGAFF
TRBJ2-3 | NA | TRBV19 | TRBD2 | TGTGCCAGTAGTAGGATTGGACTAGGGACTTCGGGAGATACGCAGTATTTT | CASSRIGLGTSGDTQYF
TRBJ2-7 | NA | TRBV5-1 | TRBD2 | TGCGCCAGCAGCTCGGGGGGAGGCAGGGTGAGCTCCTACGAGCAGTACTTC | CASSSGGGRVSSYEQYF
TRBJ2-3 | NA | TRBV7-9 | TRBD1 | TGTGCCAGCAGCCCACAGGGGACAGATACGCAGTATTTT | CASSPQGTDTQYF
TRBJ2-7 | few | TRBV7-2 | NA | TGTGCCAGCAGCTGGCGCCACGAGCAGTACTTC | CASSWRHEQYF
TRBJ2-2 | once | TRBV29-1 | NA | TGCAGCGTTGAAGATAACAGGCCGAACACCGGGGAGCTGTTTTTT | CSVEDNRPNTGELFF
TRBJ2-5 | NA | TRBV11-2 | NA | TGTGCCAGCAGCTCCCCTTTGGGGGAGACCCAGTACTTC | CASSSPLGETQYF
TRBJ2-7 | NA | TRBV5-1 | TRBD1 | TGCGCCAGCAGCTACGGGACAGGGGGCGGGCAACAGTACTTC | CASSYGTGGGQQYF
TRBJ2-5 | NA | TRBV11-2 | NA | TGTGCCAGCACCCAATGGGGAGTCCAAGAGACCCAGTACTTC | CASTQWGVQETQYF
TRBJ2-2 | NA | TRBV7-3 | NA | TGTGCCAGCAGCTTATACGGGAACACCGGGGAGCTGTTTTTT | CASSLYGNTGELFF
TRBJ2-7 | NA | TRBV19 | NA | TGTGCCAGTAGTGCGGGACTCCTAAACGAGCAGTACTTC | CASSAGLLNEQYF
TRBJ1-5 | NA | TRBV21-1 | NA | TGTGCCAGCAACTTACAGGGGCTTAATCAGCCCCAGCATTTT | CASNLQGLNQPQHF
TRBJ1-1 | NA | TRBV7-2 | NA | TGTGCATACGCGAGGGCCCTGGGAGGTGAAGCTTTCTTT | CAYARALGGEAFF
TRBJ1-5 | NA | TRBV7-2 | NA | TGTGCCAGCAGCGCATCTTTTAATCAGCCCCAGCATTTT | CASSASFNQPQHF
TRBJ1-2 | NA | TRBV5-1 | TRBD1 | TGCGCCAGCAGCTTGGGCCATACAGGGGGCGCAGCCGTCGACTACACCTTC | CASSLGHTGGAAVDYTF
TRBJ2-5 | few | TRBV7-8 | NA | TGTGCCAGCAGCTTAGCGGGAAATGGGGAAGAGACCCAGTACTTC | CASSLAGNGEETQYF
TRBJ2-7 | NA | TRBV4-1 | NA | TGCGCCAGCAGCCAAGATCTGGGGGGACTCCGCTACGAGCAGTACTTC | CASSQDLGGLRYEQYF
TRBJ1-2 | NA | TRBV5-1 | TRBD1 | TGCGCCAGCAGCCAACGGTATGACAGGGACTATGGCTACACCTTC | CASSQRYDRDYGYTF
TRBJ1-4 | NA | TRBV4-2 | TRBD1 | TGTGCCAGCAGCCTTCAGGGGGATGAAAAACTGTTTTTT | CASSLQGDEKLFF
TRBJ2-7 | NA | TRBV5-1 | NA | TGCGCCAGCAGCGATCCTGCGGGACACACCTACGAGCAGTACTTC | CASSDPAGHTYEQYF
TRBJ2-3 | NA | TRBV15 | NA | TGTGCCACCAGCAGAGACACAGATACGCAGTATTTT | CATSRDTDTQYF
TRBJ2-3 | NA | TRBV29-1 | NA | TGCAGCGTTGTGCTTATTAGGAGCACAGATACGCAGTATTTT | CSVVLIRSTDTQYF
TRBJ2-3 | NA | TRBV14 | NA | TGTGCCAGCAGCCGAGGAAGGGTAACTAGCACAGATACGCAGTATTTT | CASSRGRVTSTDTQYF